The present TCR beta chain was sequenced within a study of blood T cell repertoires in COVID-19. Study-level background: There were acute and convalescent COVID-19 samples, and they came from the United States, Italy and Spain. T cells, B-cell-depleted T cells, or PBMCs supplied cDNA or gDNA.

Seattle patients were enrolled while actively infected and followed longitudinally. Per the original data handling: Reference gene primers were amplified, and this amplification served to estimate nucleated cell counts. The protocol was immunoSEQ multiplex PCR, while the TCRdb copy is restricted to in-frame clones and leaves out a portion. The V and J calls and the clone size are those of that table, but D and trimming were determined from the DNA. Among a few hundred thousand clones listed, roughly 91% were seen once. This receptor was obtained from a woman in her thirties with COVID-19, enrolled during active disease. Sequencing used peripheral blood.

The CDR3 spells CATSRDDAQGLTGYTF. The DNA for the CDR3 is TGTGCCACCAGCAGAGATGATGCCCAGGGATTGACGGGCTACACCTTC. The rearrangement joins TRBV15 to TRBJ1-2; weak D call: TRBD1 (5 bases). CDR3 length: 16 residues. V was shortened by 0 bases and J by 8 bases, with 19 bases between the two germline ends. Germline CDR1 is LNHNV and CDR2 is YYDKDF (reference sequence). Full variable domain (remainder filled in from reference TRBV15 and TRBJ1-2): DAMVIQNPRYQVTQFGKPVTLSCSQTLNHNVMYWYQQKSSQAPKLLFHYYDKDFNNEADTPDNFQSRRPNTSFCFLDIRSPGLGDTAMYLCATSRDDAQGLTGYTFGSGTRLTVV.